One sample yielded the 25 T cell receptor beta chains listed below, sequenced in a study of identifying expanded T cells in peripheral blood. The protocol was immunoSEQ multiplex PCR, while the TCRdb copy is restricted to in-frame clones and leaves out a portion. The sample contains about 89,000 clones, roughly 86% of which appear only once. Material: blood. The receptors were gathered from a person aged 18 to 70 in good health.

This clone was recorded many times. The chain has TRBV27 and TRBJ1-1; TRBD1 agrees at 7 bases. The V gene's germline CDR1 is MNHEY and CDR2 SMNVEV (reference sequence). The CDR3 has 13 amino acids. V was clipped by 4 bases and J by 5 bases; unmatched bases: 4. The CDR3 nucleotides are TGTGCCAGCAGTTCAGGACAGGCAACTGAAGCTTTCTTT. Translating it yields CASSSGQATEAFF.

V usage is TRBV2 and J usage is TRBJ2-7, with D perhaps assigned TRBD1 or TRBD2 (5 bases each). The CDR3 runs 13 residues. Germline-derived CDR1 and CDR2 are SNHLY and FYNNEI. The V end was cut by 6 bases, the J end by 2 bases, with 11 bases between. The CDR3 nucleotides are TGTGCCAGCAGACAGCCGGGACCCTACGAGCAGTACTTC. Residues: CASRQPGPYEQYF.

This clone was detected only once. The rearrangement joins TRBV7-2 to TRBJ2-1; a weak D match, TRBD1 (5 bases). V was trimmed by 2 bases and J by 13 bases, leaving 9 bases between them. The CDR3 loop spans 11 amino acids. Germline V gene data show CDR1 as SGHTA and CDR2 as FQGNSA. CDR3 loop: CASSLRQTQFF. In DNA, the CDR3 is TGTGCCAGCAGCTTACGACAGACTCAGTTCTTC.

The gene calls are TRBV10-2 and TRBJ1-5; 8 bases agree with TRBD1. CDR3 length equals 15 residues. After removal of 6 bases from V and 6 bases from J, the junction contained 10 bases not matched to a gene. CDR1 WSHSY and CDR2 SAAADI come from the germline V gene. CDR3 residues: CASSETGGRSQPQHF. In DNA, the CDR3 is TGCGCCAGCAGCGAAACAGGGGGTCGGAGTCAGCCCCAGCATTTT.

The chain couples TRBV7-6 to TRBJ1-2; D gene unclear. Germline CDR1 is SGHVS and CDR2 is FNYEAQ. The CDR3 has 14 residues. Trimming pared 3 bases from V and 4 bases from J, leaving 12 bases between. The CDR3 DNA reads TGTGCCAGCAGCTTCGGTAGGGAGTCCTATGGCTACACCTTC. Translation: CASSFGRESYGYTF.

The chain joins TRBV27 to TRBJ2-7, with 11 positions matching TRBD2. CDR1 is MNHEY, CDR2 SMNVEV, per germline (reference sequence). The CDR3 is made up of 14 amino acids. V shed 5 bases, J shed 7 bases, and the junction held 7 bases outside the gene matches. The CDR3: CASSPTSGVNEQYF. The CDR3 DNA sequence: TGTGCCAGCAGTCCGACTAGCGGGGTAAATGAGCAGTACTTC.

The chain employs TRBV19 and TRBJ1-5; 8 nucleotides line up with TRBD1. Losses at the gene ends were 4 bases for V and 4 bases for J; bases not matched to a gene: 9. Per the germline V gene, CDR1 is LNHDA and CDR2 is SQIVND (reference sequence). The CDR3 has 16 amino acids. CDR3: CASSTRTGNRNQPQHF. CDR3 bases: TGTGCCAGTAGTACCCGGACAGGGAATAGGAATCAGCCCCAGCATTTT.

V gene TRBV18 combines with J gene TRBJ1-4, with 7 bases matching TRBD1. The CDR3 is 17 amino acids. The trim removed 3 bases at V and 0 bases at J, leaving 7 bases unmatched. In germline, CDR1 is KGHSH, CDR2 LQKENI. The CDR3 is CASSPGTARPTNEKLFF. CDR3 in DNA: TGTGCCAGCTCACCTGGGACAGCCCGACCAACTAATGAAAAACTGTTTTTT.

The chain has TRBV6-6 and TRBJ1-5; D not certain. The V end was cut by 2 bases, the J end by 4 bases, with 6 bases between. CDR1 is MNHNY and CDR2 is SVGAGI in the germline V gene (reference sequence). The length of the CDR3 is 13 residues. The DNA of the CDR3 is TGTGCCAGCAGTTACACGGGTAATCAGCCCCAGCATTTT. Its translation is CASSYTGNQPQHF.

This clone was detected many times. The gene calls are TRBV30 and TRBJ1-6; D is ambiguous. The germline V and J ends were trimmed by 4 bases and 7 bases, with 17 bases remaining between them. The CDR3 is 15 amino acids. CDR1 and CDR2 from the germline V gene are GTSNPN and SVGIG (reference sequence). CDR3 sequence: CAWKDLYSLNSPLHF. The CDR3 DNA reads TGTGCCTGGAAGGACCTGTATTCCTTGAATTCACCCCTCCACTTT.

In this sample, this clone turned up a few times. DNA for the CDR3: TGTGCCAGCAGTCTACGACAGGGGGCATATGGCTACACCTTC. Translation gives CASSLRQGAYGYTF. The rearrangement links TRBV6-5 to TRBJ1-2; 10 nucleotides match TRBD1. The CDR3 consists of 14 residues. V lost 5 bases, J lost 5 bases, and 5 bases stayed unmatched. Germline CDR1 is MNHEY and CDR2 is SVGAGI.

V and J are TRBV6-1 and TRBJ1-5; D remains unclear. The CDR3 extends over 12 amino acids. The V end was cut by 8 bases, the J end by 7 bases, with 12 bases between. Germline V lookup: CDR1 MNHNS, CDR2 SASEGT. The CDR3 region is CASRAVAQPQHF. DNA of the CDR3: TGTGCCAGCCGTGCCGTGGCCCAGCCCCAGCATTTT.

The CDR3 sequence: CASSLRQGSGYTF. As DNA, the CDR3 is TGTGCCAGCAGCCTACGACAGGGATCCGGCTACACCTTC. The J gene is TRBJ1-2, the V gene TRBV6-6; TRBD1 agrees at 7 bases. Germline V gene lookup returns CDR1 MNHNY and CDR2 SVGAGI (reference sequence). The CDR3 runs to 13 residues. The trim removed 6 bases at V and 8 bases at J, leaving 9 bases unmatched.

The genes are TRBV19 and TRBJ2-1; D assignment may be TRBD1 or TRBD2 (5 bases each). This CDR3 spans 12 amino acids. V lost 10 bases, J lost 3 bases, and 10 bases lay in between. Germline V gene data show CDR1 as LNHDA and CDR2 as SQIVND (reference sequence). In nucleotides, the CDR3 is TGTGCCACCGGGACCATCTACAATGAGCAGTTCTTC. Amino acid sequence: CATGTIYNEQFF.

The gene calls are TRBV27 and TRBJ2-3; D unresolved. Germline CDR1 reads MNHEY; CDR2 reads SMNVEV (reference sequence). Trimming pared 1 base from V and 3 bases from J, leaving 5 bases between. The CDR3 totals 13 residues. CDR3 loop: CASSLLGTDTQYF. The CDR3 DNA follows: TGTGCCAGCAGTTTATTGGGGACAGATACGCAGTATTTT.

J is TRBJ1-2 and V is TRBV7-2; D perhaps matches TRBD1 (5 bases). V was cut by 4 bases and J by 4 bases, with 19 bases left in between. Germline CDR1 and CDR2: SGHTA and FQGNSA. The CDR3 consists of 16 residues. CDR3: CASSSLGRAAAYGYTF. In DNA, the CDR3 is TGTGCCAGCAGCTCCCTGGGCAGGGCGGCGGCCTATGGCTACACCTTC.

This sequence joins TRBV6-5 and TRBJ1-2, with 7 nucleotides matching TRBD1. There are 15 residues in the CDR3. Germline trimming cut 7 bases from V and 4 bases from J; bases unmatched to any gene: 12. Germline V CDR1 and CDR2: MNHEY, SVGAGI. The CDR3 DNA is TGTGCCAGCAAGGCACAGGGGAAGCTGGGCTATGGCTACACCTTC. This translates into CASKAQGKLGYGYTF.

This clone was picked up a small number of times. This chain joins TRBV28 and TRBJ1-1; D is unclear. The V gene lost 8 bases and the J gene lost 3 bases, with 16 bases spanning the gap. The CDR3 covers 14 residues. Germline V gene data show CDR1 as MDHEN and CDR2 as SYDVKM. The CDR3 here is CASLTTAPYTEAFF. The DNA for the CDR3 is TGTGCCAGCCTAACAACGGCCCCGTACACTGAAGCTTTCTTT.

CDR3 bases: TGTGCCAGCAGTGAAGCGCTGTCAGGGGGGCAAAACATTCAGTACTTC. Encoded protein: CASSEALSGGQNIQYF. The chain has TRBV6-1 and TRBJ2-4; TRBD1 might be the D (7 bases). CDR1 and CDR2 from the germline V gene are MNHNS and SASEGT. CDR3 length: 16 amino acids. V dropped 0 bases and J dropped 5 bases, with 14 bases sitting between them.

For the CDR3, the DNA is TGTGCCAGCAGCTTAGAACGGGGGGGTTACGAGCAGTTCTTC. This encodes CASSLERGGYEQFF. The chain is built from TRBV11-2 and TRBJ2-1; 8 bases line up with TRBD2. The CDR3 contains 14 residues. CDR1 is SGHAT and CDR2 is FQNNGV in the germline V gene. Trimming cost V 0 bases and J 10 bases; bases outside gene matches: 5.

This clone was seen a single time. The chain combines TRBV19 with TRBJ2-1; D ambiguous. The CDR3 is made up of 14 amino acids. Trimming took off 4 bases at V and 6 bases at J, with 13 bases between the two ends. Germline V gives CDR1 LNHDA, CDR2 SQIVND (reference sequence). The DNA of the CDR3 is TGTGCCAGTAGTAGCAGCTTCGCATCCAATGAGCAGTTCTTC. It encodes CASSSSFASNEQFF.

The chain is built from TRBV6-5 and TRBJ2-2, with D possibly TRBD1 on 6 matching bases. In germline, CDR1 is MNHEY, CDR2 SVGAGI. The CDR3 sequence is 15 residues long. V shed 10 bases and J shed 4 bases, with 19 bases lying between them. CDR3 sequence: CATKYNRDPTGELFF. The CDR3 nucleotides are TGTGCCACCAAATATAACAGGGACCCCACCGGGGAGCTGTTTTTT.

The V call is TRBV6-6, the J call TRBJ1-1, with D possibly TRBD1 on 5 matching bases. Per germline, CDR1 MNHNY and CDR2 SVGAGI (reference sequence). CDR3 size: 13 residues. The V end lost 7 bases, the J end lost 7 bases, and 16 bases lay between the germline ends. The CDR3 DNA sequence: TGTGCCAGCAAGGGCCCGGGGGTAGTTGAAGCTTTCTTT. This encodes CASKGPGVVEAFF.

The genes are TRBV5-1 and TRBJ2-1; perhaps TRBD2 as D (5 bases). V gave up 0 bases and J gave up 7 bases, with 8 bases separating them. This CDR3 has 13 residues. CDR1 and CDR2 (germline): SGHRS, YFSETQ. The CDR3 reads CASSLGIANEQFF. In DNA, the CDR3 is TGCGCCAGCAGCTTGGGAATAGCGAATGAGCAGTTCTTC.

DNA of the CDR3: TGTGCCAGCAGTTGGCTAAGCAATCAGCCCCAGCATTTT. This codes for CASSWLSNQPQHF. V usage is TRBV2 and J usage is TRBJ1-5; no clear D. CDR1 is SNHLY and CDR2 is FYNNEI in the germline V gene. V was pared by 5 bases and J by 1 base, with 6 bases between. CDR3 length equals 13 residues.